Presented here are 14 T cell receptor beta chains from one specimen sequenced in a study of T cell responses to AZD1222 COVID-19 vaccine (dated by TCRdb to about 2021). Receptors were amplified or captured by the immunoSEQ multiplex PCR assay. TCRdb retrieved this table from immuneACCESS and kept in-frame rearrangements only. Not all clones are present; in checked studies, unresolved V genes account for under half, and no reason is known for the remainder. For this sample the table gives some 50,000 clones, of which approximately 84% were detected only once. The top ten constitute 25% to 30% of the sample. The sample's time point label is to be understood as: baseline before first vaccination. The source was peripheral blood, collected on day 0 of AZD1222 vaccination. The receptors originated from an adult in good health.

The chain links TRBV5-1 to TRBJ2-4; D is possibly TRBD1 (6 bases). The V gene lost 2 bases and the J gene lost 3 bases, with 12 bases spanning the gap. There are 15 residues in the CDR3. Germline CDR1 and CDR2: SGHRS and YFSETQ. CDR3 bases: TGCGCCAGCAGCTTCAAGGACAGCAACAAAAACATTCAGTACTTC. Its protein product is CASSFKDSNKNIQYF.

The rearrangement uses TRBV11-3 and TRBJ1-2; 10 bases line up with TRBD1. With V trimmed by 1 base and J by 6 bases, 5 bases remained unmatched. Per the germline V gene, CDR1 is SGHNT and CDR2 is YENEEA. This CDR3 region has 15 residues. The CDR3 here is CASSLAGQGKNGYTF. The CDR3 region has the DNA TGTGCCAGCAGCTTAGCGGGACAGGGGAAGAATGGCTACACCTTC. Looking up the rest from reference TRBV11-3 and TRBJ1-2 gives the full variable domain: EAGVVQSPRYKIIEKKQPVAFWCNPISGHNTLYWYLQNLGQGPELLIRYENEEAVDDSQLPKDRFSAERLKGVDSTLKIQPAELGDSAVYLCASSLAGQGKNGYTFGSGTRLTVV.

The genes are TRBV6-5 and TRBJ2-3; D unresolved. CDR3 size: 14 residues. V was clipped by 0 bases and J by 4 bases, with 8 bases between them. Germline V lookup: CDR1 MNHEY, CDR2 SVGAGI. DNA of the CDR3: TGTGCCAGCAGTTACTCCCCCCAGGCAGATACGCAGTATTTT. Protein sequence: CASSYSPQADTQYF.

The chain carries TRBV7-9 and TRBJ2-5; 9 nucleotides match TRBD2. CDR1 and CDR2 from the germline V gene are SEHNR and FQNEAQ (reference sequence). Germline trimming cut 1 base from V and 6 bases from J; bases unmatched to any gene: 9. CDR3 length: 16 amino acids. The CDR3 protein is CASSLGAGGPVQTQYF. As DNA, the CDR3 is TGTGCCAGCAGCTTAGGTGCGGGAGGGCCGGTGCAGACCCAGTACTTC.

The chain is built from TRBV6-2 or TRBV6-3 and TRBJ1-1; tentatively, D is TRBD1 (6 bases). Trimming stripped 6 bases from V and 9 bases from J, with 23 bases between. Germline values: CDR1 MNHEY, CDR2 SVGEGT. The CDR3 is made up of 15 amino acids. The CDR3 DNA reads as TGTGCCAGCAGCGTACCCTTGGGGCAGGGGTCCCAAGCTTTCTTT. It translates to CASSVPLGQGSQAFF.

The rearrangement links TRBV7-8 to TRBJ2-4; a weak D match, TRBD2 (6 bases). The V and J ends lost 1 base and 8 bases respectively, with 12 bases between them. The CDR3 runs 14 residues. In germline, CDR1 is SGHVS, CDR2 FQNEAQ. CDR3 sequence: CASSLGEVADIQYF. The CDR3 DNA follows: TGTGCCAGCAGCTTAGGGGAAGTAGCGGACATTCAGTACTTC.

This chain links TRBV5-1 with TRBJ1-1; a weak D match, TRBD1 (6 bases). CDR3 size: 13 residues. Trimming took off 9 bases at V and 3 bases at J, with 15 bases between the two ends. The germline V gene encodes CDR1 SGHRS and CDR2 YFSETQ. In DNA, the CDR3 is TGCGCCACTAAGGGGGACGGGGACACTGAAGCTTTCTTT. It is translated as CATKGDGDTEAFF.

The V gene is TRBV15, the J gene TRBJ2-3; 9 nucleotides align to TRBD1. J gave up 5 bases and V 5 bases, and 17 bases lay outside the gene matches. The CDR3 is 18 amino acids. CDR1 is LNHNV, CDR2 YYDKDF, per germline (reference sequence). The CDR3 nucleotides read TGTGCCACCAGCCCTATCCATTCGGGACAGGGACGTAAAGATACGCAGTATTTT. The encoded protein is CATSPIHSGQGRKDTQYF.

The chain is built from TRBV6-5 and TRBJ2-1, with 9 bases that match TRBD2. This CDR3 has 14 amino acids. From germline, CDR1 is MNHEY and CDR2 SVGAGI. J lost 8 bases, V lost 6 bases, and 8 bases had no gene match. The CDR3 DNA reads TGTGCCAGCAGACCCGGACTAGCGATGGATGAGCAGTTCTTC. Residues: CASRPGLAMDEQFF.

This clone appeared a few times. The chain is built from TRBV14 and TRBJ2-5; D ambiguous. The CDR3 has 10 amino acids. V lost 3 bases and J lost 5, with 1 base in between. The germline V gene encodes CDR1 SGHDN and CDR2 FVKESK. In DNA, the CDR3 is TGTGCCAGCAGCCACGAGACCCAGTACTTC. Translation: CASSHETQYF. The variable domain in full, with the rest retrieved from reference TRBV14 and TRBJ2-5, is EAGVTQFPSHSVIEKGQTVTLRCDPISGHDNLYWYRRVMGKEIKFLLHFVKESKQDESGMPNNRFLAERTGGTYSTLKVQPAELEDSGVYFCASSHETQYFGPGTRLLVL.

This clone was counted only a few times. The chain has TRBV28 and TRBJ1-2; D not certain. The CDR3 contains 12 residues. Deletions cut 6 bases from V and 5 bases from J, with 10 bases between. Germline V gene data show CDR1 as MDHEN and CDR2 as SYDVKM. The CDR3 protein is CASSPGIYGYTF. The CDR3 DNA sequence: TGTGCCAGCAGCCCCGGTATTTATGGCTACACCTTC.

The chain combines TRBV5-5 with TRBJ1-4; perhaps TRBD1 as D (5 bases). CDR3 size: 14 residues. From germline, CDR1 is SGHKS and CDR2 YYEKEE (reference sequence). The germline V and J ends were trimmed by 4 bases and 7 bases, with 14 bases remaining between them. Here the CDR3 DNA reads TGTGCCAGCAGCCCGGGGCCTCCGGGTGAAAAACTGTTTTTT. Protein product: CASSPGPPGEKLFF.

The chain is built from TRBV2 and TRBJ2-7, with 7 positions matching TRBD1. The J segment lost 7 bases and the V segment lost 6 bases, leaving 9 bases of the junction unmatched. Germline CDR1 reads SNHLY; CDR2 reads FYNNEI. The CDR3 sequence is 13 residues long. The CDR3 reads CASRVDRVGEQYF. The DNA of the CDR3 is TGTGCCAGCAGGGTCGACAGGGTGGGTGAGCAGTACTTC.

This sequence joins TRBV7-2 and TRBJ2-1, with D possibly matching TRBD1 (6 bases). V was clipped by 5 bases and J by 5 bases, with 10 bases between them. The germline gives CDR1 SGHTA, CDR2 FQGNSA. The CDR3 totals 13 residues. The CDR3: CASSQDRNNEQFF. The CDR3 coding sequence is TGTGCCAGCAGCCAAGACAGGAACAATGAGCAGTTCTTC.